The clone carrying this TCR delta chain has a count of ten or more. Vgamma9/Vdelta2+ and Vdelta2-negative gammadelta T cells were flow-sorted from PBMC for bulk sequencing. TCRdb repeated clone calling on the multiplex PCR reads with CATT. Here the sample spans 75,000 to 95,000 delta-chain clones, 0.75% to 1% being singletons. The record originates from a study of γδ T cells in repeated Plasmodium falciparum infection. For the study at large: Donors were malaria-exposed Malian children or age- and gender-matched Australian children. Malian repertoires were sampled cross-sectionally without transmission and longitudinally through febrile malaria.

The J segment lost 0 bases and the V segment lost 4 bases, leaving 24 bases of the junction unmatched. Per the germline V gene, CDR1 is GEAIGNYY and CDR2 is EKD. The CDR3 has 24 amino acids. The sequenced sample consisted of gamma-delta T cells from blood. The genes are TRDV2 and TRDJ3; 9 positions match TRDD3. The clonotype originates from a pool of human donors (malaria-infected and uninfected, not separated). The CDR3 coding sequence is TGTGCCTGTGATCAACCCGGGGGGGATACTCCGGGGCCTTCTCGCTCCTGGGACACCCGACAGATGTTTTTC. Its translation is CACDQPGGDTPGPSRSWDTRQMFF.